Listed here is a single TCR beta chain. No antigen is known for it. The V gene lost 2 bases and the J gene lost 3 bases, with 12 bases spanning the gap. From germline, CDR1 is SGHTS and CDR2 YDEGEE. This CDR3 comprises 14 residues. Some clones are missing from TCRdb's copy, which holds only in-frame ones; the method was immunoSEQ multiplex PCR. The top ten hold 0.35% to 0.5% of the sample, which has roughly 62,000 clones, around 80% seen once. The data were obtained in a study of siplizumab effects on memory and regulatory T cells. Findings and caveats of the study: Neither a naive nor a memory phenotype was assignable to roughly 75-96% of proliferating CD4+ or CD8+ clones.

The TCR comes from a human donor in good health. Sample: memory CD4+ T cells sorted from blood. The rearrangement links TRBV5-8 to TRBJ2-7; possibly TRBD1 or TRBD2 for D (5 bases each). The CDR3 region is CASSFRDGDYEQYF. DNA for the CDR3: TGTGCCAGCAGCTTCCGGGACGGAGACTACGAGCAGTACTTC.